This T cell receptor (beta chain) originates from a study of CD8 T cells in ankylosing spondylitis (dated by TCRdb to between 2016 and 2019). In the study overall: The study profiled T cell receptor beta repertoires in healthy donors and ankylosing spondylitis patients to find disease-linked TCR variants. Peripheral blood was sampled, and synovial fluid was additionally collected from ankylosing spondylitis patients. The full study cohort comprised approximately 23 ankylosing spondylitis patients and some 100 healthy donors.

From a lookup of the germline V gene, CDR1 and CDR2 are LGHNA and YSLEER. Spanning cysteine to phenylalanine, the CDR3 consists of 15 amino acids. Only the CDR3 DNA stays, 45 bases, in frame from base 1. Deletion took 1 base off V and 2 bases off J, with a span of 9 bases between the germline ends. Here is what the overall study found, with its caveats: A CD8+ phenotype was shown by the disease-linked clones, which were found at relatively low frequencies in peripheral blood. The disease-linked clones were reported as significantly enriched in matched synovial fluid samples from ankylosing spondylitis patients. Some TCR beta motif variants had previously been reported in synovial fluid and blood of reactive arthritis patients, which suggested common disease-initiation mechanisms. A TCR beta motif made up of roughly eight highly homologous amino acid variants appeared to be characteristic of blood from ankylosing spondylitis patients.

This clonotype has a count of ten or more. Its antigen is still unknown. No base quality information exists; no much larger clone differs at one position. Sequencing instrument: Illumina HiSeq 2500. Quantitative 5'-RACE with molecular barcodes was the method used to prepare the TCR beta libraries. Per the source publication's procedure: Disease-linked TCR variants were identified with a new computational method built on a probabilistic model of VDJ rearrangement. TCRdb trimmed the raw reads at Q25, called clones with MiXCR and kept productive beta chains. Rows are combined by CDR3 protein, so each entry shows the most common genes and DNA. TCRdb assigned the V and J calls; the authors' analysis was not used. The sample table holds 200,000 to 250,000 distinct CDR3 sequences, of which around 8% were seen once. The ten largest clones capture around 4.4% of the sample.

The sequence derives from a female donor with ankylosing spondylitis or in good health (not recorded which). This chain joins TRBV4-3 to TRBJ2-1, with TRBD2 tentatively as D gene (5 bases match). The sample comprised blood, either unsorted or a sorted T cell fraction (not recorded which). The CDR3 region reads CASSQVGGAYNEQFF. The DNA is as follows: TGCGCCAGCAGCCAAGTTGGAGGAGCCTACAATGAGCAGTTCTTC.